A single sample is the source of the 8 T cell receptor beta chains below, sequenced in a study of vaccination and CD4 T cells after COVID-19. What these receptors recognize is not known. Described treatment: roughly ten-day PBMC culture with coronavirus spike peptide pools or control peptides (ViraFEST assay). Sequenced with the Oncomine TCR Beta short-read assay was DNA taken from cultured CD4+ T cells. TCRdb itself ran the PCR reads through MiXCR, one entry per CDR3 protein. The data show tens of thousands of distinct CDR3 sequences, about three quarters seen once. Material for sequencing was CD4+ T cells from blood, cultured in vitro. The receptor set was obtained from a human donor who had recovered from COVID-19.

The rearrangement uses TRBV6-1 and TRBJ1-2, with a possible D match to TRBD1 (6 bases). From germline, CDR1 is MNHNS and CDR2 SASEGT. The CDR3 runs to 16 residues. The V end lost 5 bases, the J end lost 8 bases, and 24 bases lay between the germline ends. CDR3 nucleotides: TGTGCCAGCAGTCCGGACGGCGTGTGGGGGGCACGGGGCTACACCTTC. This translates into CASSPDGVWGARGYTF.

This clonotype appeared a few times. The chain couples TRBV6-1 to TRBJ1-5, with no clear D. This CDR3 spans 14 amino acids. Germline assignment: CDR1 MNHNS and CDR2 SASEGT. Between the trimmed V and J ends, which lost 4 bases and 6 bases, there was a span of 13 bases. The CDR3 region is CASSGQGGPQPQHF. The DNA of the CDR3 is TGTGCCAGCAGTGGCCAAGGTGGCCCTCAGCCCCAGCATTTT.

CDR3 nucleotides: TGTGCCAGTAGTATAGGGACTGAGCAGTTCTTC. Encoded protein: CASSIGTEQFF. The chain employs TRBV19 and TRBJ2-1, with D uncertain. This CDR3 spans 11 amino acids. Germline V gene data show CDR1 as LNHDA and CDR2 as SQIVND (reference sequence). V was clipped by 1 base and J by 9 bases, with 4 bases between them.

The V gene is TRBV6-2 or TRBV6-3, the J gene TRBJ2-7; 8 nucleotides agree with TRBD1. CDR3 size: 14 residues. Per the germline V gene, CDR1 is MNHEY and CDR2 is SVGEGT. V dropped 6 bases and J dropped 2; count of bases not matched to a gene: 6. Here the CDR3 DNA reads TGTGCCAGCAGCAGAGTGACAGGGGCCTACGAGCAGTACTTC. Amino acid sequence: CASSRVTGAYEQYF.

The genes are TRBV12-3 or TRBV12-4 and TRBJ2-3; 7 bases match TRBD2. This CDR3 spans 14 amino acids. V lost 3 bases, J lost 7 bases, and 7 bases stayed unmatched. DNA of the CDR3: TGTGCCAGCAGTTTGGGCGGGAGCTTATATACGCAGTATTTT. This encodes CASSLGGSLYTQYF.

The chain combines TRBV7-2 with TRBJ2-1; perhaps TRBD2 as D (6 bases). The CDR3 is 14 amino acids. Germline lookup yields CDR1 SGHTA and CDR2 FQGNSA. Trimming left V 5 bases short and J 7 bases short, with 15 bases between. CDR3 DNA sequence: TGTGCCAGCAGCCGCCGGGTAGCGGTTAATGAGCAGTTCTTC. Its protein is CASSRRVAVNEQFF.

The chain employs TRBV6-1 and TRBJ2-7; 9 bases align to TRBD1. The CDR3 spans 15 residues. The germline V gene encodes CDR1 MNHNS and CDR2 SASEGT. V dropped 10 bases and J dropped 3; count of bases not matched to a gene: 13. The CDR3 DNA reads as TGTGCCACCGGGCCACCGGGACAGGGAGTCTACGAGCAGTACTTC. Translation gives CATGPPGQGVYEQYF.

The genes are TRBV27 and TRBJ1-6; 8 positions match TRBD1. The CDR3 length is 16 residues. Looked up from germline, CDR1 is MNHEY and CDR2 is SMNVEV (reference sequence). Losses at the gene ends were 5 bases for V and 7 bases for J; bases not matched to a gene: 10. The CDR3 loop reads CASSALDRGGNSPLHF. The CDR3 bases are TGTGCCAGCAGTGCCCTCGACAGGGGTGGCAATTCACCCCTCCACTTT.